This note documents a single T cell receptor beta chain sequence. Per the original methods: It was from reference gene primer amplification that nucleated cell counts were estimated. Assay used: immunoSEQ multiplex PCR; TCRdb lists only in-frame clones, some missing. V, J and clone size were drawn from that table, and D and trimming were deduced from the DNA. This table holds roughly 130,000 clones, 65% to 85% found once. These data belong to a study of blood T cell repertoires in COVID-19. The wider study: Samples taken during acute and convalescent COVID-19 were collected in the United States, Italy and Spain. Nucleic acid was either cDNA or gDNA, and it came from T cells, B-cell-depleted T cells, or PBMCs.

The germline V and J ends were trimmed by 2 bases and 3 bases, with 17 bases remaining between them. The V gene's germline CDR1 is KGHSH and CDR2 LQKENI. This CDR3 region has 17 residues. The gene calls are TRBV18 and TRBJ2-4; TRBD2 is a possible D gene (5 bases). The TCR was taken from a man in his 70s with acute or convalescent COVID-19. Sequenced input: peripheral blood. CDR3 region: CASSPLGGRALKNIQYF. The CDR3, as DNA: TGTGCCAGCTCACCATTAGGTGGGCGGGCTCTCAAAAACATTCAGTACTTC.